The 20 T cell receptor beta chains given below trace back to one sample, sequenced in a study of T cell changes during pregnancy in multiple sclerosis. Measured with immunoSEQ multiplex PCR; TCRdb has only the in-frame clones, and not every one. The sample lists roughly 80,000 clones, around 92% occurring once. This specimen consisted of peripheral blood, obtained before pregnancy. These TCRs come from a female donor with multiple sclerosis, enrolled in a pregnancy study.

The rearrangement joins TRBV30 to TRBJ2-3; 9 bases are a match to TRBD2. The CDR3 covers 15 residues. Germline-derived CDR1 and CDR2 are GTSNPN and SVGIG (reference sequence). After removal of 5 bases from V and 0 bases from J, the junction contained 6 bases not matched to a gene. For the CDR3, the DNA is TGTGCCTGGGGCCTAGCGGGGCCTAGCACAGATACGCAGTATTTT. Amino acid sequence: CAWGLAGPSTDTQYF.

The genes are TRBV4-2 and TRBJ1-5; 9 positions agree with TRBD1. J gave up 4 bases and V 4 bases, and 8 bases lay outside the gene matches. This CDR3 spans 16 amino acids. Germline lookup yields CDR1 LGHNA and CDR2 YNFKEQ. As DNA, the CDR3 is TGTGCCAGCAGCCCTACACTCGGACAGGGGAATCAGCCCCAGCATTTT. Residues: CASSPTLGQGNQPQHF.

The DNA of the CDR3 is TGTGCCAGCAGCCCCGGGACAGGTGCTCAAAGCTCCTACAATGAGCAGTTCTTC. Residues: CASSPGTGAQSSYNEQFF. The chain couples TRBV7-3 to TRBJ2-1; 8 bases map to TRBD1. The CDR3 extends over 18 amino acids. Germline V CDR1 and CDR2: SGHTA, FQGTGA. Trimming removed 5 bases from V and 0 bases from J; junction bases left unmatched: 12.

This chain connects TRBV30 to TRBJ2-1, with D tentatively TRBD2 (6 bases). V lost 4 bases to trimming and J lost 0 bases, with 13 bases between them. The CDR3 totals 15 residues. Germline V gene sequence: CDR1 GTSNPN, CDR2 SVGIG (reference sequence). This CDR3 is CAWTLGGSSYNEQFF. CDR3 bases: TGTGCCTGGACCCTGGGGGGAAGCTCCTACAATGAGCAGTTCTTC. Filled out from reference TRBV30 and TRBJ2-1, the complete variable domain reads SQTIHQWPATLVQPVGSPLSLECTVEGTSNPNLYWYRQAAGRGLQLLFYSVGIGQISSEVPQNLSASRPQDRQFILSSKKLLLSDSGFYLCAWTLGGSSYNEQFFGPGTRLTVL.

This rearrangement joins TRBV12-2 to TRBJ1-1. TRBV12-2 is given as a pseudogene. This CDR3 is built from 14 residues. Here the CDR3 reads CASRLEKGLTEAFF. In DNA, the CDR3 is TGTGCAAGTCGCTTAGAAAAAGGACTCACTGAAGCTTTCTTT.

CDR3 loop: CASSQDLGRGTDTQYF. The CDR3 DNA follows: TGTGCCAGCAGCCAAGATCTCGGCAGGGGCACAGATACGCAGTATTTT. The rearrangement links TRBV4-2 to TRBJ2-3, with D possibly being TRBD1 (5 bases). This CDR3 spans 16 amino acids. CDR1 and CDR2 (germline): LGHNA, YNFKEQ. The V gene lost 0 bases and the J gene lost 1 base, with 11 bases spanning the gap.

This clone was detected once. In DNA form, the CDR3 reads TGTGCCACCAGCAGAGATCTGAGGGGACAGGGATTATATAGCAATCAGCCCCAGCATTTT. Its translation: CATSRDLRGQGLYSNQPQHF. The gene calls are TRBV15 and TRBJ1-5; 9 bases match TRBD1. Germline V gene lookup returns CDR1 LNHNV and CDR2 YYDKDF (reference sequence). The length of the CDR3 is 20 residues. V dropped 0 bases and J dropped 0; count of bases not matched to a gene: 12.

The J gene is TRBJ1-1, the V gene TRBV5-1; no clear D gene. In germline, CDR1 is SGHRS, CDR2 YFSETQ. CDR3 length: 14 amino acids. V lost 4 bases and J lost 5, with 15 bases in between. The CDR3 bases are TGCGCCAGCAGCCCCAACCCGGGGAGGACTGAAGCTTTCTTT. This translates into CASSPNPGRTEAFF.

The V and J genes are TRBV27 and TRBJ2-1; D remains unclear. V was pared by 5 bases and J by 4 bases, with 3 bases between. CDR3 size: 11 residues. The germline CDR1 and CDR2 sequences are MNHEY and SMNVEV (reference sequence). CDR3 region: CASSLYNEQFF. The CDR3, as DNA: TGTGCCAGCAGTCTTTACAATGAGCAGTTCTTC.

The V call is TRBV5-4, the J call TRBJ2-3; 9 bases fit TRBD2. The CDR3 is 15 amino acids. Germline V gives CDR1 SGHNT, CDR2 YYREEE (reference sequence). Trimming took 5 bases from V and 2 from J; bases not matched to a gene: 6. Here the CDR3 reads CASRPGLANTDTQYF. CDR3 nucleotides: TGTGCCAGCAGACCGGGACTAGCAAACACAGATACGCAGTATTTT.

The CDR3 sequence: CASTIPGQGNYEQYF. DNA of the CDR3: TGTGCCAGCACCATACCGGGACAGGGAAACTACGAGCAGTACTTC. The rearrangement links TRBV28 to TRBJ2-7, with 9 nucleotides matching TRBD1. The CDR3 is 15 amino acids. Germline-derived CDR1 and CDR2 are MDHEN and SYDVKM. V trimming: 7 bases; J trimming: 3 bases; junction bases outside the gene matches: 10.

J is TRBJ2-1 and V is TRBV19, with 9 positions matching TRBD1. The CDR3 consists of 15 residues. The junction had 2 bases not matched to a gene; V was cut back by 3 bases and J by 2 bases. Germline loops: CDR1 LNHDA, CDR2 SQIVND (reference sequence). In DNA, the CDR3 is TGTGCCAGTAGTATCACAGGGGGCACCTACAATGAGCAGTTCTTC. It translates to CASSITGGTYNEQFF.

Regarding this clone: The sample contains more than one DNA sequence encoding this CDR3. The chain recombines TRBV19 with TRBJ1-1; D gene unclear. V shed 4 bases and J shed 5 bases, with 11 bases lying between them. CDR3 length: 13 residues. Germline CDR1 reads LNHDA; CDR2 reads SQIVND (reference sequence). For the CDR3, the DNA is TGTGCCAGTAGTAAAGCGGGGAGAACTGAAGCTTTCTTT. Its protein product is CASSKAGRTEAFF.

The chain links TRBV19 to TRBJ2-5; maybe TRBD2 (7 bases). V was trimmed by 6 bases and J by 5 bases, leaving 19 bases between them. Germline V gene data show CDR1 as LNHDA and CDR2 as SQIVND (reference sequence). CDR3 size: 15 residues. The CDR3 bases are TGTGCCAGTAGGGAGTCGTGGGGAGGGGGTGAGACCCAGTACTTC. Amino acid sequence: CASRESWGGGETQYF.

This clone is a singleton in its sample. The chain combines TRBV28 with TRBJ2-5; maybe TRBD1 (6 bases). The V gene's germline CDR1 is MDHEN and CDR2 SYDVKM. Trimming cost V 5 bases and J 3 bases, with 16 bases left between them. The CDR3 covers 15 residues. CDR3 sequence (DNA): TGTGCCAGCAGTCTCGGGACAAGGAGAAAAGAGACCCAGTACTTC. This translates into CASSLGTRRKETQYF.

The table lists this clone with a count of one. This chain uses TRBV28 with TRBJ1-2; TRBD1 matches at 9 bases. Trimming cost V 5 bases and J 7 bases; bases outside gene matches: 11. Germline values: CDR1 MDHEN, CDR2 SYDVKM. This CDR3 spans 15 amino acids. CDR3 bases: TGTGCCAGCAGTCTACCATGGACAGGGGTGGGTGGCTACACCTTC. This sequence encodes CASSLPWTGVGGYTF.

The chain recombines TRBV7-8 with TRBJ2-2, with 8 bases aligning to TRBD1. The CDR3 spans 16 residues. V shed 2 bases and J 5 bases; nucleotides not matched to a gene: 7. Per germline, CDR1 SGHVS and CDR2 FQNEAQ. The DNA for the CDR3 is TGTGCCAGCAGCTTACGGCAGGGGGCGCGTACCGGGGAGCTGTTTTTT. Its protein is CASSLRQGARTGELFF.

A single count supports this clone. This sequence joins TRBV2 and TRBJ1-2, with 9 nucleotides matching TRBD1. V shed 4 bases and J 3 bases; nucleotides not matched to a gene: 3. CDR3 size: 14 residues. CDR1 and CDR2 (germline): SNHLY, FYNNEI. The CDR3: CASSGGTGYYGYTF. The CDR3 DNA reads as TGTGCCAGCAGTGGGGGGACAGGGTACTATGGCTACACCTTC.

This chain's CDR3 is CASTSATEPTYEQYF. CDR3 DNA: TGTGCCAGCACCTCCGCGACAGAACCGACCTACGAGCAGTACTTC. J is TRBJ2-7 and V is TRBV7-9; maybe TRBD1 (5 bases). Per the germline V gene, CDR1 is SEHNR and CDR2 is FQNEAQ (reference sequence). V lost 7 bases and J lost 2, with 18 bases in between. The length of the CDR3 is 15 residues. The full variable domain, with the rest looked up from reference TRBV7-9 and TRBJ2-7, is DTGVSQNPRHKITKRGQNVTFRCDPISEHNRLYWYRQTLGQGPEFLTYFQNEAQLEKSRLLSDRFSAERPKGSFSTLEIQRTEQGDSAMYLCASTSATEPTYEQYFGPGTRLTVT.

V and J are TRBV30 and TRBJ2-3, with 8 positions matching TRBD2. The CDR3 loop spans 15 amino acids. CDR1 and CDR2 from the germline V gene are GTSNPN and SVGIG (reference sequence). V dropped 3 bases and J dropped 1; count of bases not matched to a gene: 6. CDR3 residues: CAWSRGTSGTDTQYF. CDR3 sequence (DNA): TGTGCCTGGAGCCGCGGGACTAGTGGCACAGATACGCAGTATTTT.